The 26 T cell receptor beta chains below all came from one sample that was sequenced in a study of blood T cells in healthy people across ages. Alongside a J-beta primer mix, a sample-barcoded 5' primer served in a second PCR lasting 7 to 11 cycles. TCRdb analysed the 5' RACE reads with MiXCR anew, one entry per CDR3 protein. The profile covers about 1.4 million distinct CDR3 sequences, with 45% to 70% appearing a single time and approximately 7% taken by the ten largest. Sequenced input: blood. The source is a man in his late teens or twenties in good health.

This chain connects TRBV5-6 to TRBJ2-2; D perhaps matches TRBD2 (6 bases). Deletions cut 5 bases from V and 3 bases from J, with 17 bases between. Germline assignment: CDR1 SGHDT and CDR2 YYEEEE. The CDR3 loop spans 16 amino acids. The DNA for the CDR3 is TGTGCCAGCAGAACAGACCTTAGCGGATACACCGGGGAGCTGTTTTTT. It yields the protein CASRTDLSGYTGELFF.

V gene TRBV5-1 combines with J gene TRBJ2-2; the match to TRBD1 covers 8 bases. The CDR3 loop spans 17 amino acids. Germline assignment: CDR1 SGHRS and CDR2 YFSETQ. V gave up 4 bases and J gave up 6 bases; unmatched junction bases: 14. The CDR3 spells CASSEGQESLGAGELFF. The CDR3 nucleotides are TGCGCCAGCAGCGAGGGACAGGAATCCCTCGGCGCCGGGGAGCTGTTTTTT.

This clonotype was recorded at least ten times. The chain joins TRBV25-1 to TRBJ2-5; tentatively, D is TRBD1 (6 bases). V was pared by 2 bases and J by 2 bases, with 18 bases between. Germline V lookup: CDR1 MGHDK, CDR2 SYGVNS. There are 17 residues in the CDR3. The chain's CDR3 is CASSEKVRQGHQETQYF. In nucleotides, the CDR3 is TGTGCCAGCAGTGAAAAGGTACGGCAGGGGCATCAAGAGACCCAGTACTTC.

With regard to this clonotype: At one boundary the junction diverges from the germline segment, which might be a read error. The rearrangement links TRBV11-2 to TRBJ2-3, with TRBD2 matching 10 bases. The CDR3 runs 18 residues. In germline, CDR1 is SGHAT, CDR2 FQNNGV. The DNA for the CDR3 is TGTGCCAGCAGCTTAGACCCTTCTAGCGGGGGAGGAACAGACACGCAGTATTTT. Its protein product is CASSLDPSSGGGTDTQYF.

The chain links TRBV2 to TRBJ2-3; 8 bases agree with TRBD2. The V segment lost 10 bases and the J segment 1 base; nucleotides outside the gene matches: 7. The CDR3 sequence is 14 residues long. Germline assignment: CDR1 SNHLY and CDR2 FYNNEI. CDR3 bases: TGTGCCATTCTGACTAGCGTTCGCACAGATACGCAGTATTTT. The encoded protein is CAILTSVRTDTQYF.

This chain links TRBV6-5 with TRBJ2-3; 8 positions match TRBD1. J gave up 0 bases and V 8 bases, and 10 bases lay outside the gene matches. Germline assignment: CDR1 MNHEY and CDR2 SVGAGI. The CDR3 is made up of 16 amino acids. For the CDR3, the DNA is TGTGCCAGCGGACTAACGGGACAGGCGAGCACAGATACGCAGTATTTT. It codes for CASGLTGQASTDTQYF.

Remarks on this clonotype: At one of its ends the junction is not consistent with the germline gene, which may arise from a read error. The chain couples TRBV10-2 to TRBJ2-1; 11 nucleotides agree with TRBD2. Germline CDR1 WSHSY, CDR2 SAAADI. There are 16 residues in the CDR3. CDR3 DNA sequence: TGCGCCAGCAGTGAACCCGGGACTAGCGGTATCAATGGGCAGTTCTTC. Residues: CASSEPGTSGINGQFF.

This chain joins TRBV24-1 and TRBJ2-2; D gene unclear. Trimming left V 8 bases short and J 5 bases short, with 8 bases between. CDR3 length equals 12 residues. CDR1 is KGHDR and CDR2 is SFDVKD in the germline V gene. The CDR3 DNA is TGTGCCACCATGGCAGAGACCGGGGAGCTGTTTTTT. This sequence encodes CATMAETGELFF.

The chain links TRBV4-1 to TRBJ2-2; D ambiguous. This CDR3 region has 15 residues. CDR1 and CDR2 from the germline V gene are MGHRA and YSYEKL. V lost 4 bases to trimming and J lost 2 bases, with 11 bases between them. Here the CDR3 reads CASSPTSVNTGELFF. In nucleotides, the CDR3 is TGCGCCAGCAGCCCGACGTCGGTTAACACCGGGGAGCTGTTTTTT.

A few counts support this clonotype. The V call is TRBV20-1, the J call TRBJ1-1, with 9 bases matching TRBD1. Germline V gene lookup returns CDR1 DFQATT and CDR2 SNEGSKA (reference sequence). V shed 6 bases and J 5 bases; nucleotides not matched to a gene: 10. This CDR3 spans 14 amino acids. This chain's CDR3 is CSADQGQGKTEAFF. In nucleotides, the CDR3 is TGCAGTGCCGATCAAGGACAGGGGAAGACTGAAGCTTTCTTT.

The rearrangement joins TRBV5-6 to TRBJ2-4; D call uncertain. Germline CDR1 SGHDT, CDR2 YYEEEE. The CDR3 spans 16 residues. Trimming removed 1 base from V and 1 base from J, with 12 bases in between. CDR3 sequence (DNA): TGTGCCAGCAGCTTGCCCAGCGCGATGGCCAAAAACATTCAGTACTTC. Its translation is CASSLPSAMAKNIQYF.

The chain is built from TRBV10-1 and TRBJ2-7; D call uncertain. Germline lookup yields CDR1 WNHNN and CDR2 SYGVQD (reference sequence). This CDR3 comprises 13 residues. V was trimmed by 5 bases and J by 6 bases, leaving 14 bases between them. The DNA for the CDR3 is TGCGCCAGCAGTAAAGACCCCGTTAGCGAGCAGTACTTC. Translated: CASSKDPVSEQYF.

The chain employs TRBV12-3 or TRBV12-4 and TRBJ2-3; 7 bases match TRBD2. The CDR3 is made up of 16 amino acids. Germline trimming cut 5 bases from V and 3 bases from J; bases unmatched to any gene: 11. The CDR3 region is CASSPKGRGTTDTQYF. The CDR3 region has the DNA TGTGCCAGCAGTCCCAAGGGGCGGGGGACTACAGATACGCAGTATTTT.

The chain joins TRBV4-3 to TRBJ2-4, with 7 bases matching TRBD1. Judging by the DNA end, TRBJ2-7 fits better; the J call may be wrong. Germline V gene lookup returns CDR1 LGHNA and CDR2 YSLEER. The CDR3 consists of 14 residues. CDR3 sequence reads: CASSQDDRGLEQYF. The CDR3 DNA reads as TGCGCCAGCAGCCAAGATGATAGGGGGCTCGAGCAGTACTTC.

J is TRBJ1-1 and V is TRBV5-1; D gene uncertain. The CDR3 has 15 amino acids. V lost 0 bases and J 0 bases, leaving 9 bases between the germline ends. The germline V gene has CDR1 SGHRS and CDR2 YFSETQ. CDR3 DNA sequence: TGCGCCAGCAGCTTGGCCGACGTTTTGAACACTGAAGCTTTCTTT. Its translation: CASSLADVLNTEAFF.

This clonotype was counted a single time. The chain combines TRBV4-3 with TRBJ2-1, with no clear D. Gene TRBJ2-7 matches the end of the DNA better, so the J call may be wrong. This CDR3 has 13 residues. Germline CDR1 LGHNA, CDR2 YSLEER. The DNA for the CDR3 is TGCGCCAGCAGCCAAGATCCTAATATCGAGCAGTACTTC. It translates to CASSQDPNIEQYF.

The chain has TRBV6-2 or TRBV6-3 and TRBJ2-4, with TRBD1 identical over 7 bases. Per germline, CDR1 MNHEY and CDR2 SVGEGT. V trimming: 4 bases; J trimming: 9 bases; junction bases outside the gene matches: 3. This CDR3 is built from 12 residues. The DNA of the CDR3 is TGTGCCAGCAGTTGGGACAGTGGCATTCAGTACTTC. This encodes CASSWDSGIQYF.

This clonotype was seen a handful of times. The chain carries TRBV13 and TRBJ2-5; D unresolved. Near its end, the DNA agrees better with TRBJ2-7, so the J call may be wrong. There are 12 residues in the CDR3. CDR1 and CDR2 from the germline V gene are PRHDT and FYEKMQ (reference sequence). CDR3 sequence reads: CASSLRMDEQYF. As DNA, the CDR3 is TGTGCCAGCAGCCTACGAATGGACGAGCAGTACTTC.

This clonotype was counted a few times. The chain combines TRBV10-3 with TRBJ2-1; TRBD2 aligns across 10 bases. This CDR3 spans 14 amino acids. Per germline, CDR1 ENHRY and CDR2 SYGVKD. V shed 7 bases and J 9 bases; nucleotides not matched to a gene: 9. The CDR3 nucleotides are TGTGCCATCATGGGAGCGGGGGGGCCAGGTGAGCAGTTCTTC. Amino acids: CAIMGAGGPGEQFF.

V gene TRBV9 combines with J gene TRBJ1-1; a possible D gene is TRBD1 (5 bases). CDR1 is SGDLS, CDR2 YYNGEE, per germline. V was clipped by 7 bases and J by 2 bases, with 9 bases between them. There are 12 residues in the CDR3. The CDR3 sequence: CASQQDNTEAFF. DNA for the CDR3: TGTGCCAGCCAACAGGACAACACTGAAGCTTTCTTT.

The V and J genes are TRBV29-1 and TRBJ2-1; D not certain. Trimming took 3 bases from V and 3 from J, leaving 21 bases between them. The germline CDR1 and CDR2 sequences are SQVTM and ANQGSEA. This CDR3 spans 17 amino acids. The CDR3 here is CSVDERATISGYNEQFF. Written as DNA, the CDR3 is TGCAGCGTTGATGAGCGAGCGACCATCAGTGGCTACAATGAGCAGTTCTTC.

V usage is TRBV12-3 or TRBV12-4 and J usage is TRBJ2-2; the D call may be TRBD1 or TRBD2 (5 bases each). V was pared by 5 bases and J by 1 base, with 17 bases between. CDR3 length equals 17 residues. CDR3 residues: CASSLLRGPGNTGELFF. The CDR3, as DNA: TGTGCCAGCAGTCTTCTGAGGGGCCCAGGGAACACCGGGGAGCTGTTTTTT.

The V and J genes are TRBV6-5 and TRBJ2-4; maybe TRBD1 (6 bases). The better agreement between TRBJ2-7 and the DNA end casts doubt on the J call. The CDR3 contains 14 residues. Germline values: CDR1 MNHEY, CDR2 SVGAGI. In DNA form, the CDR3 reads TGTGCCAGCAGTACCCCGGGACAATACTACGAGCAGTACTTC. Translating it yields CASSTPGQYYEQYF.

This clonotype appeared once. The chain couples TRBV27 to TRBJ1-1, with no clear D. Germline V lookup: CDR1 MNHEY, CDR2 SMNVEV (reference sequence). The ends were cut back, 4 bases at V and 1 base at J, with 10 bases in the middle. The CDR3 contains 14 residues. For the CDR3, the DNA is TGTGCCAGCAGTTATCAAGGGCAGAACACTGAAGCTTTCTTT. It specifies CASSYQGQNTEAFF.

The V gene is TRBV7-2, the J gene TRBJ2-7, with a weak D call TRBD2 (5 bases). The DNA end favors TRBJ2-5, so the J call may be wrong. The germline V gene encodes CDR1 SGHTA and CDR2 FQGNSA. The CDR3 extends over 16 amino acids. CDR3 DNA sequence: TGTGCCAGCAGCTTAGCAGAAGTTGTACTAGGAGAGACCCAGTACTTC. This codes for CASSLAEVVLGETQYF.

V is TRBV27 and J is TRBJ2-3; 9 bases line up with TRBD2. V was clipped by 10 bases and J by 2 bases; unmatched bases: 10. Germline values: CDR1 MNHEY, CDR2 SMNVEV (reference sequence). The CDR3 is made up of 15 amino acids. CDR3 sequence: CATRSGGYNTDTQYF. In DNA form, the CDR3 reads TGTGCCACGCGTAGCGGGGGTTATAACACAGATACGCAGTATTTT.